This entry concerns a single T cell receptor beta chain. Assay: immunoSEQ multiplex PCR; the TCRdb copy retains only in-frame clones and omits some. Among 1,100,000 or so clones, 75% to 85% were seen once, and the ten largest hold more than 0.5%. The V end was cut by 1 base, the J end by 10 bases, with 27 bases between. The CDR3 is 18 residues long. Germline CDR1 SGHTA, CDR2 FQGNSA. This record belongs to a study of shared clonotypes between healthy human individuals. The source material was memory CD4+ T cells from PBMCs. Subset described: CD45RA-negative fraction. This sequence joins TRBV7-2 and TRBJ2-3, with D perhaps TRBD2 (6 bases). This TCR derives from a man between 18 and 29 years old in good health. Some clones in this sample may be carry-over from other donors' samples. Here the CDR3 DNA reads TGTGCCAGCAGCTTAGTCGGTTTGAAAGCGGCCCGCGGGATGGCGCAGTATTTT. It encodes CASSLVGLKAARGMAQYF.